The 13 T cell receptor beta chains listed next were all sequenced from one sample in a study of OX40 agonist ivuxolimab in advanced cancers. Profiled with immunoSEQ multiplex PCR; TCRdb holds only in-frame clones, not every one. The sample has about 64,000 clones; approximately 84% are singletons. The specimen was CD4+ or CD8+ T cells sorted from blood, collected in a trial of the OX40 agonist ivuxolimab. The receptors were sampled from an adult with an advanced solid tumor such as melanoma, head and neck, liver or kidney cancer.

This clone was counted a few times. The CDR3 is CASSPEAYEQYF. The DNA for the CDR3 is TGTGCCAGCAGCCCGGAGGCCTACGAGCAGTACTTC. The chain recombines TRBV11-3 with TRBJ2-7, with D maybe TRBD2 (5 bases). The CDR3 is made up of 12 amino acids. V lost 5 bases, J lost 2 bases, and 7 bases lay in between. Germline CDR1 reads SGHNT; CDR2 reads YENEEA.

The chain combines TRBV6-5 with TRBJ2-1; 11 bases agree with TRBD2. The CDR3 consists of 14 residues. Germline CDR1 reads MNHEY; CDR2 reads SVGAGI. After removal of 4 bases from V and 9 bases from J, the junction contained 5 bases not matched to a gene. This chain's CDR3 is CASSSTSGMSEQFF. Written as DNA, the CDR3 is TGTGCCAGCAGTTCGACTAGCGGGATGAGTGAGCAGTTCTTC.

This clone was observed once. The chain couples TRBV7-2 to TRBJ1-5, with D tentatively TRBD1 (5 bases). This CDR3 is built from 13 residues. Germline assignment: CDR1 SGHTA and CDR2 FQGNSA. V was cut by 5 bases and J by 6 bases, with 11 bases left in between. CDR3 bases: TGTGCCAGCAGCGGCAGGGAGAGTCAGCCCCAGCATTTT. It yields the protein CASSGRESQPQHF.

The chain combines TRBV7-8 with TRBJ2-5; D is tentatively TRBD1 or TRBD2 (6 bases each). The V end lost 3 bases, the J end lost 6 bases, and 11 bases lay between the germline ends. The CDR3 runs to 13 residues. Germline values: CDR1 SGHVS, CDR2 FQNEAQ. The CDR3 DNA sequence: TGTGCCAGCAGCTTCCAGGGGAGGCAGACCCAGTACTTC. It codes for CASSFQGRQTQYF.

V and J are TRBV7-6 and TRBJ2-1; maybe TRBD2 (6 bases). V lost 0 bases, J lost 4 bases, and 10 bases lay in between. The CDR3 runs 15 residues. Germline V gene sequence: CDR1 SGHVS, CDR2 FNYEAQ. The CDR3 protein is CASSLAGGTYNEQFF. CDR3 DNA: TGTGCCAGCAGCTTAGCAGGCGGGACGTACAATGAGCAGTTCTTC.

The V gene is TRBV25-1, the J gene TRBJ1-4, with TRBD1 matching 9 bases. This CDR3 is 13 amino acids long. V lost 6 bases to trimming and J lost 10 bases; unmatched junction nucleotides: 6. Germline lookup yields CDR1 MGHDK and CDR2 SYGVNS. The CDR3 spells CASSRDRDGKLFF. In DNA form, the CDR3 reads TGTGCCAGCAGCCGGGACAGGGATGGAAAACTGTTTTTT.

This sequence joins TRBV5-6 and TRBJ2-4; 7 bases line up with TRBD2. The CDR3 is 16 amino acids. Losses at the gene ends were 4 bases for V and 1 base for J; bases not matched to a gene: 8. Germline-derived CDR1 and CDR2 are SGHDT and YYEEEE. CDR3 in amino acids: CASSALAVLAKNIQYF. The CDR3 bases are TGTGCCAGCAGCGCTCTAGCGGTACTCGCCAAAAACATTCAGTACTTC.

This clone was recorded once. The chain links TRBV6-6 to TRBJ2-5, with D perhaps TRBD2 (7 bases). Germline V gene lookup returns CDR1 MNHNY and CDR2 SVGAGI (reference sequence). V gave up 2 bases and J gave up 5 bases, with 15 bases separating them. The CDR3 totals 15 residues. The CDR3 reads CASSYPGGGDETQYF. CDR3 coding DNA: TGTGCCAGCAGTTACCCTGGGGGGGGCGACGAGACCCAGTACTTC.

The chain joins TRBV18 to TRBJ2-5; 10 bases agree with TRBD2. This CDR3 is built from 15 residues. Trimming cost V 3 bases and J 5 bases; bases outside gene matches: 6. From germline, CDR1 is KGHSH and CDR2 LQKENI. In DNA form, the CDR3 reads TGTGCCAGCTCACCCGCTAGCGGGAGAGGGGAGACCCAGTACTTC. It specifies CASSPASGRGETQYF. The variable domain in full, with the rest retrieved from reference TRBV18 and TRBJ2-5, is NAGVMQNPRHLVRRRGQEARLRCSPMKGHSHVYWYRQLPEEGLKFMVYLQKENIIDESGMPKERFSAEFPKEGPSILRIQQVVRGDSAAYFCASSPASGRGETQYFGPGTRLLVL.

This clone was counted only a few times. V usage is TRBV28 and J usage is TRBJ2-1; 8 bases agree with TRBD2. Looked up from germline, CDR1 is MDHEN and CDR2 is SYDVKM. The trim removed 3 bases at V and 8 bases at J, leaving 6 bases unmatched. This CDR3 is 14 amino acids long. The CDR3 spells CASSLVAGLHEQFF. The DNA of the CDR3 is TGTGCCAGCAGTTTGGTAGCGGGACTGCATGAGCAGTTCTTC.

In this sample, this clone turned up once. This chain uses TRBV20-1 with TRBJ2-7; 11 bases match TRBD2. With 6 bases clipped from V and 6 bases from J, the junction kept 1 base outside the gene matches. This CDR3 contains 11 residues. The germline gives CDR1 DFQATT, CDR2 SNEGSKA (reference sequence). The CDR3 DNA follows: TGCAGTGCCGGGACTAGCGGCGAGCAGTACTTC. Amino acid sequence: CSAGTSGEQYF.

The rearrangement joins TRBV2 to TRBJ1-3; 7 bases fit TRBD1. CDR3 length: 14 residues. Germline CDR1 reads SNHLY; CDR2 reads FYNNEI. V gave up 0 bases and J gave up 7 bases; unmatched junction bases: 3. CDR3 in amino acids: CASSEAGTENTIYF. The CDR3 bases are TGTGCCAGCAGTGAAGCCGGGACAGAGAACACCATATATTTT.

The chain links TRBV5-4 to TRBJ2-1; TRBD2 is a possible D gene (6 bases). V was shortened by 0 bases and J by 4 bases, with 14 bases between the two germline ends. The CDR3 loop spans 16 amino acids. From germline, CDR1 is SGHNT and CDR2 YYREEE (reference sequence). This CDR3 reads CASSLVTGGSYNEQFF. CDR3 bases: TGTGCCAGCAGCTTGGTTACCGGGGGTTCTTACAATGAGCAGTTCTTC.